Each of the 27 T cell receptor beta chains below was sequenced from the same sample in a study of blood T cell repertoires in COVID-19. The repertoire was sequenced with immunoSEQ multiplex PCR; TCRdb's copy has only in-frame clones and lacks some. The sample holds about 81,000 clones; 80% to 90% are singletons and the top ten take about 4.8%. Sample: peripheral blood. The receptors were sampled from a woman older than 75 with acute or convalescent COVID-19.

The rearrangement links TRBV18 to TRBJ2-7; 8 bases match TRBD1. The CDR3 sequence is 13 residues long. The germline CDR1 and CDR2 sequences are KGHSH and LQKENI. Losses at the gene ends were 5 bases for V and 6 bases for J; bases not matched to a gene: 6. CDR3 residues: CASSSDRDAEQYF. The CDR3 nucleotides are TGTGCCAGCTCATCGGACAGGGATGCCGAGCAGTACTTC.

The chain links TRBV5-1 to TRBJ2-5; perhaps TRBD1 as D (5 bases). Germline CDR1 is SGHRS and CDR2 is YFSETQ. V dropped 0 bases and J dropped 1 base, with 10 bases sitting between them. The CDR3 totals 15 residues. The CDR3 reads CASSLVGAAQETQYF. CDR3 sequence (DNA): TGCGCCAGCAGCTTGGTAGGGGCGGCCCAAGAGACCCAGTACTTC.

This rearrangement joins TRBV21-1 to TRBJ2-7; TRBD1 reflects the table's D call only, with no check against the DNA. TRBV21-1 is tagged as a pseudogene. CDR3 size: 15 residues. CDR3 nucleotide sequence: TGTGCCAGCAGCAAAAGGGGACAGGGGGCCCACGAGCAGTACTTC. This sequence encodes CASSKRGQGAHEQYF.

This chain connects TRBV6-5 to TRBJ2-7, with a weak D call TRBD2 (6 bases). Germline CDR1 MNHEY, CDR2 SVGAGI. V was cut by 9 bases and J by 0 bases, with 18 bases left in between. This CDR3 contains 15 residues. Here the CDR3 DNA reads TGTGCCAGTTCAAACCCCCGGGGGAACTCCTACGAGCAGTACTTC. Its protein is CASSNPRGNSYEQYF.

As DNA, the CDR3 is TGCGCCAGCAGCCACCTATCCACCGGGGAGCTGTTTTTT. Its translation is CASSHLSTGELFF. V usage is TRBV4-1 and J usage is TRBJ2-2; unclear D gene. This CDR3 has 13 residues. Trimming stripped 3 bases from V and 4 bases from J, with 6 bases between. The germline V gene encodes CDR1 MGHRA and CDR2 YSYEKL.

The chain links TRBV5-1 to TRBJ2-1; 9 bases are shared with TRBD2. After removal of 2 bases from V and 0 bases from J, the junction contained 6 bases not matched to a gene. Per germline, CDR1 SGHRS and CDR2 YFSETQ. CDR3 length equals 17 residues. The CDR3 sequence is CASSLSGRTISYNEQFF. Here the CDR3 DNA reads TGCGCCAGCAGCTTAAGCGGGAGGACCATCTCCTACAATGAGCAGTTCTTC.

The V and J genes are TRBV18 and TRBJ1-2; TRBD1 agrees at 8 bases. Per germline, CDR1 KGHSH and CDR2 LQKENI. The CDR3 extends over 13 amino acids. The trim removed 6 bases at V and 3 bases at J, leaving 3 bases unmatched. In DNA form, the CDR3 reads TGTGCCAGCTCGTCGGACAGGGACTATGGCTACACCTTC. Translated: CASSSDRDYGYTF.

This rearrangement joins TRBV5-1 to TRBJ1-6; 9 bases agree with TRBD1. J gave up 5 bases and V 2 bases, and 2 bases lay outside the gene matches. This CDR3 is built from 15 residues. Germline CDR1 and CDR2: SGHRS and YFSETQ. CDR3 sequence: CASSLGQGNNSPLHF. The CDR3 nucleotides read TGCGCCAGCAGCTTAGGACAGGGGAATAATTCACCCCTCCACTTT.

V usage is TRBV7-9 and J usage is TRBJ2-3; D is perhaps TRBD1 (5 bases). V shed 5 bases and J shed 4 bases, with 13 bases lying between them. The CDR3 runs to 14 residues. The germline V gene encodes CDR1 SEHNR and CDR2 FQNEAQ (reference sequence). CDR3 residues: CASSEQGSPDTQYF. CDR3 bases: TGTGCCAGCAGCGAGCAGGGTAGCCCAGATACGCAGTATTTT.

The chain combines TRBV12-3 or TRBV12-4 with TRBJ1-2; possibly TRBD1 for D (5 bases). The CDR3 is made up of 13 amino acids. The V and J ends lost 7 bases and 3 bases respectively, with 12 bases between them. The CDR3 nucleotides read TGTGCCAGCACTCCGACAGACCACTATGGCTACACCTTC. Protein product: CASTPTDHYGYTF.

The genes are TRBV11-2 and TRBJ2-7, with 10 bases matching TRBD1. This CDR3 is built from 15 residues. Germline assignment: CDR1 SGHAT and CDR2 FQNNGV. Trimming took 1 base from V and 4 from J; bases not matched to a gene: 4. CDR3 amino acids: CASSLGTGGTYEQYF. CDR3 sequence (DNA): TGTGCCAGCAGCTTAGGGACAGGGGGTACGTACGAGCAGTACTTC.

The J gene is TRBJ1-1, the V gene TRBV3-1 (or the pseudogene TRBV3-2); D might be TRBD1 (6 bases). Germline lookup yields CDR1 LGHDT and CDR2 YNNKEL (reference sequence). Trimming took 1 base from V and 1 from J, leaving 10 bases between them. The CDR3 loop spans 15 amino acids. The CDR3 reads CASSQGSGQNTEAFF. CDR3 DNA sequence: TGTGCCAGCAGCCAAGGGTCGGGACAGAACACTGAAGCTTTCTTT.

The rearrangement links TRBV5-5 to TRBJ1-1; D gene ambiguous. Germline V gene data show CDR1 as SGHKS and CDR2 as YYEKEE (reference sequence). The ends were cut back, 1 base at V and 1 base at J, with 8 bases in the middle. There are 14 residues in the CDR3. The CDR3 loop is CASSLNPGNTEAFF. As DNA, the CDR3 is TGTGCCAGCAGCTTGAATCCGGGGAACACTGAAGCTTTCTTT.

CDR3 bases: TGTGCCAGCAGCCCCCAGGCAGAGACCTATGGCTACACCTTC. This sequence encodes CASSPQAETYGYTF. V gene TRBV7-9 combines with J gene TRBJ1-2, with D hard to call. CDR1 and CDR2 (germline): SEHNR, FQNEAQ (reference sequence). The V end lost 5 bases, the J end lost 4 bases, and 14 bases lay between the germline ends. The CDR3 spans 14 residues.

The chain recombines TRBV5-5 with TRBJ1-2, with D possibly matching TRBD1 (6 bases). The CDR3 runs 18 residues. Germline V gives CDR1 SGHKS, CDR2 YYEKEE (reference sequence). V was trimmed by 5 bases and J by 1 base, leaving 24 bases between them. The CDR3 DNA sequence: TGTGCCAGCAGTTTAAACTACGAGGTAACAGGGCATAACTATGGCTACACCTTC. Its translation is CASSLNYEVTGHNYGYTF.

The rearrangement links TRBV15 to TRBJ1-5, with D possibly being TRBD1 (6 bases). The V end was cut by 0 bases, the J end by 10 bases, with 16 bases between. Germline assignment: CDR1 LNHNV and CDR2 YYDKDF (reference sequence). This CDR3 contains 15 residues. The CDR3 bases are TGTGCCACCAGCAGAGATGTGGGACACCGGGAACCCCAGCATTTT. It is translated as CATSRDVGHREPQHF.

In the case of this clone: An end of the junction does not agree with germline; a read error may underlie this. The CDR3 is CASSYSLTGTSHGWVF. The CDR3 nucleotides are TGTGCCAGCAGTTACTCCCTCACCGGGACTAGCCACGGGTGGGTCTTC. The chain employs TRBV6-5 and TRBJ2-1, with 9 bases matching TRBD2. The CDR3 totals 16 residues. Germline V lookup: CDR1 MNHEY, CDR2 SVGAGI.

The CDR3 reads CASSRIGGTDTQYF. Here the CDR3 DNA reads TGCGCCAGCAGCCGGATCGGGGGGACAGATACGCAGTATTTT. The V gene is TRBV5-1, the J gene TRBJ2-3; 7 positions agree with TRBD2. The ends lost 4 bases at V and 3 bases at J; junction bases unmatched: 5. The CDR3 has 14 amino acids. The germline V gene encodes CDR1 SGHRS and CDR2 YFSETQ.

The V and J genes are TRBV5-1 and TRBJ2-4; TRBD2 might be the D (6 bases). V lost 0 bases to trimming and J lost 7 bases, with 14 bases between them. The CDR3 covers 15 residues. The germline CDR1 and CDR2 sequences are SGHRS and YFSETQ. CDR3 coding DNA: TGCGCCAGCAGCTTGGCCGGAGGGTCGTGGAACATTCAGTACTTC. Protein: CASSLAGGSWNIQYF.

Details on this clone: The CDR3 does not close with the conserved phenylalanine or tryptophan, likely indicating a read error. The DNA is omitted, as the CDR3 cannot be located on it reliably, and the CDR3 follows TCRdb's listing. The V call is TRBV11-2, the J call TRBJ2-7; the table's D call TRBD2 went unverified against the DNA. 11 amino acids form the CDR3, both terminal residues included. CDR1 is SGHAT, CDR2 FQNNGV, per germline. This CDR3 reads CASTLGDYYHL.

This rearrangement joins TRBV10-1 to TRBJ2-2; unclear D gene. Germline CDR1 and CDR2: WNHNN and SYGVQD (reference sequence). The CDR3 loop spans 14 amino acids. V lost 0 bases, J lost 7 bases, and 9 bases lay in between. For the CDR3, the DNA is TGCGCCAGCAGTGAGTCGGGCGTTGGCGGGGAGCTGTTTTTT. As protein: CASSESGVGGELFF.

J is TRBJ1-2 and V is TRBV19, with D possibly matching TRBD1 (5 bases). The CDR3 contains 15 residues. Trimming removed 1 base from V and 3 bases from J, with 12 bases in between. Germline CDR1 LNHDA, CDR2 SQIVND (reference sequence). The chain's CDR3 is CASSIGGGQYYGYTF. Here the CDR3 DNA reads TGTGCCAGTAGTATAGGGGGAGGACAATACTATGGCTACACCTTC.

V gene TRBV10-1 combines with J gene TRBJ2-1; TRBD2 matches at 9 bases. The CDR3 contains 14 residues. V shed 5 bases, J shed 9 bases, and the junction held 8 bases outside the gene matches. CDR1 and CDR2 from the germline V gene are WNHNN and SYGVQD (reference sequence). The CDR3 sequence is CASSSGGRGGEQFF. The DNA for the CDR3 is TGCGCCAGCAGTAGCGGCGGGAGGGGCGGTGAGCAGTTCTTC.

J is TRBJ2-5 and V is TRBV5-1; no firm D call. Germline CDR1 is SGHRS and CDR2 is YFSETQ. V dropped 2 bases and J dropped 5 bases, with 19 bases sitting between them. CDR3 length: 16 amino acids. The CDR3 DNA sequence: TGCGCCAGCAGCTTTCCCCCTTTTGGTGGTAGCGAGACCCAGTACTTC. It translates to CASSFPPFGGSETQYF.

The rearrangement links TRBV4-1 to TRBJ1-2; unclear D gene. CDR3 size: 13 residues. CDR1 is MGHRA, CDR2 YSYEKL, per germline. The germline V and J ends were trimmed by 3 bases and 2 bases, with 7 bases remaining between them. DNA for the CDR3: TGCGCCAGCAGCCAGGGAGTAAACTATGGCTACACCTTC. It codes for CASSQGVNYGYTF.

The J gene is TRBJ2-7, the V gene TRBV7-2; 8 nucleotides agree with TRBD1. CDR3 size: 15 residues. V trimming: 1 base; J trimming: 2 bases; junction bases outside the gene matches: 4. Germline V lookup: CDR1 SGHTA, CDR2 FQGNSA. The CDR3 DNA reads as TGTGCCAGCAGCTTAGGGTCAGGGGGCACCTACGAGCAGTACTTC. Translating it yields CASSLGSGGTYEQYF.

The CDR3: CASSFGHIQGNTEAFF. For the CDR3, the DNA is TGCGCCAGCAGCTTCGGTCATATACAGGGGAACACTGAAGCTTTCTTT. The chain recombines TRBV5-1 with TRBJ1-1, with a tentative D call TRBD1 (6 bases). V lost 2 bases, J lost 1 base, and 15 bases lay in between. This CDR3 has 16 residues. The V gene's germline CDR1 is SGHRS and CDR2 YFSETQ.